This TCR beta chain came from a study of early T cells in non-severe SARS-CoV-2 infection (dated by TCRdb to the early 2020s). Some background on the complete study: Because TCR sequencing was done on bulk RNA from unsorted whole blood, the alpha and beta chains could not be paired. The study at large found these results: Matching against VDJdb was skewed toward anti-spike CD8 responses, likely underestimated virus-specific expansions, and missed private and CD4 specificities.

CDR1 and CDR2 are read off the germline V gene (reference sequence) as SEHNR and FQNEAQ. The CDR3 holds 13 amino acids from the cysteine to the phenylalanine. Only the CDR3 portion is preserved as DNA: 39 bases, with reading frame beginning at the first base. Trimming leaves V shorter by 5 bases and J shorter by 7 bases, with the junction holding 5 bases beyond the gene matches. Library creation used 5' RACE. The sample was run on a NextSeq 500. In the TCR library protocol, unique molecular identifiers were attached to individual cDNA molecules to correct for PCR bias and sequencing error. Both TCR alpha and beta chains were sequenced, and tight co-correlation was observed between alpha and beta sequence abundances in each sample. Per the authors' processing: Decombinator V4 was used to annotate the V gene, J gene and CDR3 of the TCR sequences. TCRs were defined as expanded if a significant change between any two time points was detected under a Poisson model with p below 0.0001. TCR abundances were normalised to the total number of TCRs sequenced in each sample and reported as counts per million. MAIT TCRs were defined by TRAV1-2 paired with TRAJ12, TRAJ20 or TRAJ33, and iNKT TCRs by TRAV10 paired with TRAJ18. VDJdb, accessed 1 November 2021, was searched for CMV, EBV and SARS-CoV-2 annotated TCRs, with TCRs annotated for multiple antigens excluded. In-frame beta chains were kept once TCRdb had trimmed the public reads at Q25 with fastp and called clones with MiXCR. Each entry is one CDR3 protein sequence, shown with its most common DNA and genes. TCRdb's processing, not the study's, gives the V and J calls here. Across this sample there are 20,000 to 25,000 distinct CDR3 sequences, with under 5% seen only once. The ten largest clones add up to approximately 1.5% of the sample.

In the case of this clonotype: Its antigen specificity is not known. No much larger clone exists at a distance of one base, and base qualities are not known.

The study was a case-control design nested within a healthcare worker cohort in London, UK, with weekly nasopharyngeal swab PCR tests and blood sampling. Between 23 and 31 March 2020, the week of the UK lockdown, healthcare workers were enrolled and then followed up weekly for as long as 16 weeks. The specimen was whole blood. The rearrangement combines TRBV7-9 with TRBJ2-1, with 7 bases matching TRBD2. The TCR was taken from an adult who was a healthcare worker with PCR-confirmed SARS-CoV-2 infection or an uninfected control (not recorded which). The CDR3 protein: CASSRLAGNEQFF. Read as DNA, the sequence is TGTGCCAGCAGCCGACTAGCCGGGAATGAGCAGTTCTTC.